These 27 T cell receptor beta chains were sequenced from one sample in a study of blood T cell repertoires in COVID-19. Clones were sequenced by immunoSEQ multiplex PCR, and TCRdb holds only the in-frame ones, with some missing. The sample yields about 320,000 clones, around 90% seen once. What was sequenced was PBMCs or T cells enriched from blood (not recorded which). All receptors derive from a man between 60 and 75 years old who had recovered from COVID-19.

The chain recombines TRBV3-1 (or the pseudogene TRBV3-2) with TRBJ1-5; maybe TRBD1 (5 bases). Germline CDR1 is LGHDT and CDR2 is YNNKEL (reference sequence). V was shortened by 6 bases and J by 7 bases, with 13 bases between the two germline ends. The CDR3 contains 13 residues. In DNA form, the CDR3 reads TGTGCCAGCAGTCAACCAGGGCGGCAGCCCCAGCATTTT. It specifies CASSQPGRQPQHF.

J is TRBJ1-4 and V is TRBV19, with a tentative D call TRBD1 (6 bases). The V and J ends lost 3 bases and 5 bases respectively, with 13 bases between them. Germline assignment: CDR1 LNHDA and CDR2 SQIVND (reference sequence). The CDR3 extends over 15 amino acids. CDR3 sequence reads: CASSIPNRVNEKLFF. CDR3 in DNA: TGTGCCAGTAGTATTCCGAACAGGGTCAATGAAAAACTGTTTTTT.

This chain joins TRBV5-1 and TRBJ1-6, with TRBD1 matching 8 bases. J gave up 6 bases and V 3 bases, and 11 bases lay outside the gene matches. Germline V lookup: CDR1 SGHRS, CDR2 YFSETQ. This CDR3 has 17 residues. CDR3 in DNA: TGCGCCAGCAGCTCAGGGGGCGCCCAGAGTCTTAATTCACCCCTCCACTTT. Translation gives CASSSGGAQSLNSPLHF.

V and J are TRBV3-1 (or the pseudogene TRBV3-2) and TRBJ2-7, with 9 bases identical to TRBD2. Trimming cost V 1 base and J 6 bases; bases outside gene matches: 7. The CDR3 runs to 15 residues. Germline V gene lookup returns CDR1 LGHDT and CDR2 YNNKEL (reference sequence). CDR3 nucleotides: TGTGCCAGCAGCCAAGCAGGGACTAGCCAATTCGAGCAGTACTTC. This translates into CASSQAGTSQFEQYF.

The chain employs TRBV19 and TRBJ2-1; 9 bases align to TRBD2. The CDR3 extends over 17 amino acids. The junction had 7 bases not matched to a gene; V was cut back by 3 bases and J by 1 base. The germline V gene has CDR1 LNHDA and CDR2 SQIVND (reference sequence). The CDR3 DNA sequence: TGTGCCAGTAGTATCCACGGGACTAGCAGGTCCTACAATGAGCAGTTCTTC. This sequence encodes CASSIHGTSRSYNEQFF.

Only one count was recorded for this clone. This sequence joins TRBV6-6 and TRBJ1-3, with a tentative D call TRBD1 (5 bases). Germline lookup yields CDR1 MNHNY and CDR2 SVGAGI (reference sequence). The CDR3 has 11 residues. Trimming took off 10 bases at V and 8 bases at J, with 12 bases between the two ends. The CDR3 DNA reads TGTGCCATGCATTTAGGGGACACCATATATTTT. This codes for CAMHLGDTIYF.

The chain joins TRBV30 to TRBJ1-5; 7 bases line up with TRBD1. CDR3 length: 13 amino acids. V shed 3 bases and J 6 bases; nucleotides not matched to a gene: 5. Germline CDR1 and CDR2: GTSNPN and SVGIG (reference sequence). CDR3: CAWSRGLSQPQHF. DNA of the CDR3: TGTGCCTGGAGCAGGGGGTTGAGTCAGCCCCAGCATTTT.

The rearrangement joins TRBV6-5 to TRBJ1-6, with 9 bases aligning to TRBD1. Germline V gene data show CDR1 as MNHEY and CDR2 as SVGAGI. The CDR3 contains 15 residues. Trimming cost V 0 bases and J 10 bases; bases outside gene matches: 4. CDR3 loop: CASSYSTGGESPLHF. CDR3 sequence (DNA): TGTGCCAGCAGTTACTCGACAGGGGGGGAGTCACCCCTCCACTTT.

J is TRBJ2-1 and V is TRBV19; 10 nucleotides align to TRBD2. J gave up 6 bases and V 5 bases, and 4 bases lay outside the gene matches. Germline CDR1 reads LNHDA; CDR2 reads SQIVND (reference sequence). This CDR3 has 14 residues. CDR3 sequence (DNA): TGTGCCAGTAGTTATCTAGCGGGAGCCAATGAGCAGTTCTTC. Its protein is CASSYLAGANEQFF.

The chain is built from TRBV3-1 (or the pseudogene TRBV3-2) and TRBJ1-2; 10 bases agree with TRBD1. The trim removed 1 base at V and 6 bases at J, leaving 5 bases unmatched. This CDR3 has 15 amino acids. The germline V gene has CDR1 LGHDT and CDR2 YNNKEL (reference sequence). The CDR3 DNA reads as TGTGCCAGCAGCCAAGTCGGGACAGGGGCGGATGGCTACACCTTC. As protein: CASSQVGTGADGYTF.

The J gene is TRBJ2-5, the V gene TRBV6-5, with no clear D. The germline V and J ends were trimmed by 8 bases and 7 bases, with 14 bases remaining between them. The length of the CDR3 is 12 residues. Germline V lookup: CDR1 MNHEY, CDR2 SVGAGI. This CDR3 reads CASSSGARTQYF. As DNA, the CDR3 is TGTGCCAGCTCGTCCGGTGCTCGGACCCAGTACTTC.

This chain connects TRBV6-5 to TRBJ2-1; TRBD1 matches at 9 bases. With 9 bases clipped from V and 3 bases from J, the junction kept 6 bases outside the gene matches. The CDR3 contains 14 residues. Germline loops: CDR1 MNHEY, CDR2 SVGAGI. CDR3 protein: CASKDRGLYNEQFF. The CDR3 coding sequence is TGTGCCAGTAAGGACAGGGGTCTCTACAATGAGCAGTTCTTC.

The chain recombines TRBV6-1 with TRBJ2-7; 9 bases are a match to TRBD2. CDR1 and CDR2 (germline): MNHNS, SASEGT. The ends lost 4 bases at V and 0 bases at J; junction bases unmatched: 10. The CDR3 sequence is 17 residues long. CDR3 loop: CASSASGLASSSYEQYF. The CDR3 region has the DNA TGTGCCAGCAGTGCTTCGGGACTAGCATCGAGCTCCTACGAGCAGTACTTC.

This chain links TRBV6-5 with TRBJ1-5; 9 bases are shared with TRBD1. The germline CDR1 and CDR2 sequences are MNHEY and SVGAGI. CDR3 length: 12 amino acids. V shed 10 bases, J shed 6 bases, and the junction held 4 bases outside the gene matches. The CDR3 sequence: CATGTGPQPQHF. As DNA, the CDR3 is TGTGCCACAGGGACAGGGCCTCAGCCCCAGCATTTT.

V is TRBV27 and J is TRBJ2-6; weak D call: TRBD2 (6 bases). The CDR3 totals 19 residues. Between the trimmed V and J ends, which lost 4 bases and 0 bases, there was a span of 19 bases. Germline assignment: CDR1 MNHEY and CDR2 SMNVEV (reference sequence). The CDR3 DNA reads as TGTGCCAGCAGTTCGGAGGGGCCCTCACCCCCCTCTGGGGCCAACGTCCTGACTTTC. It codes for CASSSEGPSPPSGANVLTF.

The chain uses TRBV7-9 and TRBJ2-1; D perhaps matches TRBD2 (6 bases). From germline, CDR1 is SEHNR and CDR2 FQNEAQ (reference sequence). V dropped 4 bases and J dropped 9 bases, with 19 bases sitting between them. This CDR3 is built from 15 residues. CDR3 bases: TGTGCCAGCAGCTCGGACAATAGGAGGGCAACTGAGCAGTTCTTC. It codes for CASSSDNRRATEQFF.

This sequence joins TRBV18 and TRBJ1-1, with 8 bases fitting TRBD1. CDR3 size: 14 residues. Germline V gives CDR1 KGHSH, CDR2 LQKENI. Trimming at V came to 6 bases and at J to 3 bases, leaving 6 bases not matched to a gene. The CDR3 DNA reads TGTGCCAGCTCGGAGGGCAGGGGGCACACTGAAGCTTTCTTT. It is translated as CASSEGRGHTEAFF.

The chain couples TRBV11-3 to TRBJ1-1; weak D call: TRBD1 (6 bases). Trimming took 1 base from V and 1 from J, leaving 7 bases between them. The germline V gene has CDR1 SGHNT and CDR2 YENEEA. This CDR3 contains 14 residues. The CDR3 coding sequence is TGTGCCAGCAGCTTAGCAGGGGCGAACACTGAAGCTTTCTTT. This gives the protein CASSLAGANTEAFF.

This clone appeared a single time. V is TRBV27 and J is TRBJ1-5; 8 positions match TRBD1. The CDR3 runs to 15 residues. V lost 2 bases and J lost 4; bases outside the gene matches: 4. Germline CDR1 is MNHEY and CDR2 is SMNVEV (reference sequence). In nucleotides, the CDR3 is TGTGCCAGCAGTTTAAGGGGACAGGCTAATCAGCCCCAGCATTTT. Its protein product is CASSLRGQANQPQHF.

The rearrangement uses TRBV5-4 and TRBJ1-6; the D is unclear. CDR1 and CDR2 (germline): SGHNT, YYREEE (reference sequence). V lost 7 bases, J lost 0 bases, and 17 bases lay in between. CDR3 size: 17 residues. CDR3 nucleotides: TGTGCCAGCCGCGACATGGCAGAGAGCTCCTATAATTCACCCCTCCACTTT. This sequence encodes CASRDMAESSYNSPLHF.

This chain uses TRBV5-1 with TRBJ1-1, with 8 bases lining up with TRBD1. The CDR3 totals 13 residues. Per germline, CDR1 SGHRS and CDR2 YFSETQ. Trimming cost V 1 base and J 8 bases; bases outside gene matches: 4. The CDR3 sequence is CASSLFAGGEAFF. CDR3 DNA sequence: TGCGCCAGCAGCTTGTTTGCAGGGGGCGAAGCTTTCTTT. The complete variable domain, with remaining parts taken from reference TRBV5-1 and TRBJ1-1, reads KAGVTQTPRYLIKTRGQQVTLSCSPISGHRSVSWYQQTPGQGLQFLFEYFSETQRNKGNFPGRFSGRQFSNSRSEMNVSTLELGDSALYLCASSLFAGGEAFFGQGTRLTVV.

The chain is built from TRBV5-6 and TRBJ1-5; possible D gene TRBD1, 6 bases. V lost 0 bases to trimming and J lost 3 bases, with 10 bases between them. The CDR3 has 15 amino acids. CDR1 SGHDT and CDR2 YYEEEE come from the germline V gene. The CDR3 loop is CASSLGNRANQPQHF. The CDR3 DNA sequence: TGTGCCAGCAGCTTGGGTAACAGGGCCAATCAGCCCCAGCATTTT.

There are a few counts of this clone. The rearrangement uses TRBV6-5 and TRBJ1-2, with a tentative D call TRBD1 (5 bases). The CDR3 extends over 13 amino acids. V dropped 7 bases and J dropped 8 bases, with 17 bases sitting between them. Germline values: CDR1 MNHEY, CDR2 SVGAGI. The CDR3 DNA sequence: TGTGCCAGCAATGGACGGGGGGGGTTGGGCTACACCTTC. Protein product: CASNGRGGLGYTF.

V is TRBV11-3 and J is TRBJ2-3; D might be TRBD2 (5 bases). This CDR3 is built from 19 residues. V gave up 1 base and J gave up 4 bases, with 24 bases separating them. Germline loops: CDR1 SGHNT, CDR2 YENEEA. The CDR3 loop reads CASSLVSLDLVSRADTQYF. CDR3 nucleotides: TGTGCCAGCAGCTTAGTTTCACTAGATTTGGTATCCCGGGCAGATACGCAGTATTTT.

V and J are TRBV5-4 and TRBJ1-2, with 8 bases identical to TRBD1. V dropped 0 bases and J dropped 2; count of bases not matched to a gene: 12. Germline V gives CDR1 SGHNT, CDR2 YYREEE (reference sequence). The CDR3 extends over 18 amino acids. The CDR3 reads CASSLGSPDRALNYGYTF. The CDR3 DNA sequence: TGTGCCAGCAGCTTGGGGTCTCCGGACAGGGCCCTCAACTATGGCTACACCTTC.

The chain couples TRBV3-1 (or the pseudogene TRBV3-2) to TRBJ2-1, with D hard to call. The germline V gene encodes CDR1 LGHDT and CDR2 YNNKEL (reference sequence). V lost 0 bases, J lost 0 bases, and 6 bases lay in between. The CDR3 runs 15 residues. CDR3: CASSQDSSSYNEQFF. The CDR3 DNA reads as TGTGCCAGCAGCCAAGATTCGAGCTCCTACAATGAGCAGTTCTTC.

This chain connects TRBV10-3 to TRBJ2-7; 9 bases map to TRBD2. CDR3 length: 15 residues. V was pared by 0 bases and J by 2 bases, with 2 bases of the junction left unmatched. Germline V gene lookup returns CDR1 ENHRY and CDR2 SYGVKD. The CDR3 DNA reads TGTGCCATCAGTGAGTCAGGCGGGAGGGCCTACGAGCAGTACTTC. Translation gives CAISESGGRAYEQYF.